This T cell receptor (beta chain) was observed in a study of response to subunit inactivated influenza vaccine. Study-wide results and limits: New T cells are recruited in small numbers by each seasonal influenza vaccination, according to the authors' suggestion.

Germline values: CDR1 DFQATT, CDR2 SNEGSKA (reference sequence). This CDR3 is 15 amino acids long. Trimming took 5 bases from V and 7 from J, leaving 24 bases between them. Via MiXCR, TCRdb re-called the RT-PCR reads, giving one row per CDR3 protein. The sample has 650,000 to 800,000 distinct CDR3 sequences, roughly 20% seen once; the top ten hold roughly 10%. This clonotype occurred a few times. Its cognate antigen is unknown. The receptor comes from a man in his forties or fifties who received an inactivated influenza vaccine. The genes are TRBV20-1 and TRBJ2-7, with D perhaps assigned TRBD1 or TRBD2 (5 bases each). Here the sequenced sample was PBMCs from blood, taken around 5 days after vaccination. The chain's CDR3 is CSASTTSGTSREQYF. The CDR3 DNA sequence: TGCAGTGCTTCTACAACATCGGGGACCTCTCGGGAGCAGTACTTC.